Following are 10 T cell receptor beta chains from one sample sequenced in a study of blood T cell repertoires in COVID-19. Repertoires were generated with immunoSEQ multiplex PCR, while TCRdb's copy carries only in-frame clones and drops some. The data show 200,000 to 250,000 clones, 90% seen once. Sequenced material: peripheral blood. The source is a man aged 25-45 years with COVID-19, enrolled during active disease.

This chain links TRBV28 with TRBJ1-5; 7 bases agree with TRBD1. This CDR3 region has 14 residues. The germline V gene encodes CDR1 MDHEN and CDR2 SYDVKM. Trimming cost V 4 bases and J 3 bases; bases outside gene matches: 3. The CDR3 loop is CASSWGQNNQPQHF. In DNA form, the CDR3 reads TGTGCCAGCAGTTGGGGACAGAACAATCAGCCCCAGCATTTT.

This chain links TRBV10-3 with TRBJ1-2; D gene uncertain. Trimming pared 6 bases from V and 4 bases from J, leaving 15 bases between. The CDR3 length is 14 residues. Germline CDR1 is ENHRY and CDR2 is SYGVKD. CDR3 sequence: CAIRQLQDTYGYTF. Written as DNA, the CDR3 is TGTGCCATCAGGCAACTTCAGGATACCTATGGCTACACCTTC.

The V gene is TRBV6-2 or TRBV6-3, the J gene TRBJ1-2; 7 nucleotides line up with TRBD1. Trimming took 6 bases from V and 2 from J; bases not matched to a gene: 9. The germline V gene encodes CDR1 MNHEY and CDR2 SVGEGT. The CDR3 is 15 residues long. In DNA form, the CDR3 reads TGTGCCAGCAGCAGACCGACAGGGTTCAACTATGGCTACACCTTC. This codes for CASSRPTGFNYGYTF.

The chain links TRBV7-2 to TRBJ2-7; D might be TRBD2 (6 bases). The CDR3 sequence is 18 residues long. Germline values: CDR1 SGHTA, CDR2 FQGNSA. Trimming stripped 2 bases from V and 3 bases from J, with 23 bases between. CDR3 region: CASSLFRQGLEGNYEQYF. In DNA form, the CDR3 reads TGTGCCAGCAGCTTATTTAGGCAGGGCCTGGAGGGGAACTACGAGCAGTACTTC.

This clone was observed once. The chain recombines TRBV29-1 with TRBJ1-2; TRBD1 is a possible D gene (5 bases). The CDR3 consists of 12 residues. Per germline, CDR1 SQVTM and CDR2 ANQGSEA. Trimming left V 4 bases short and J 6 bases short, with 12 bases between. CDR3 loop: CSVVGHTNGYTF. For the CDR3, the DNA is TGCAGCGTTGTAGGACATACGAATGGCTACACCTTC.

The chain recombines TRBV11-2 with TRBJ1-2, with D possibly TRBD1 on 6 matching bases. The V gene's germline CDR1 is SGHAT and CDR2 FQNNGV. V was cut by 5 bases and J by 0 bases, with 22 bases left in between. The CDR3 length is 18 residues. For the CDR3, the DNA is TGTGCCAGCAGCCTGCCCGGGACAAGGGGTCGAGCTAACTATGGCTACACCTTC. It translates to CASSLPGTRGRANYGYTF.

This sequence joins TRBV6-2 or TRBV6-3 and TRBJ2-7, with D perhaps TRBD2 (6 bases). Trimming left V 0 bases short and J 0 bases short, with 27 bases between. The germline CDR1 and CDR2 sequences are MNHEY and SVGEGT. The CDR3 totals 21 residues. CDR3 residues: CASSYSITGVESRAISYEQYF. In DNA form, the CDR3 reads TGTGCCAGCAGTTACTCGATAACGGGGGTGGAATCTCGTGCTATCTCCTACGAGCAGTACTTC.

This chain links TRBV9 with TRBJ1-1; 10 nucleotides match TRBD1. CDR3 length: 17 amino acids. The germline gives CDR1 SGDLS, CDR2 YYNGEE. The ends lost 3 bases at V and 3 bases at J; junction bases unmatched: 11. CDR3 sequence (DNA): TGTGCCAGCAGCGCCCGGGACAGGGGTATATGGGACACTGAAGCTTTCTTT. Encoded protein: CASSARDRGIWDTEAFF. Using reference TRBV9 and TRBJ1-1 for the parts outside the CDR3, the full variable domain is DSGVTQTPKHLITATGQRVTLRCSPRSGDLSVYWYQQSLDQGLQFLIQYYNGEERAKGNILERFSAQQFPDLHSELNLSSLELGDSALYFCASSARDRGIWDTEAFFGQGTRLTVV.

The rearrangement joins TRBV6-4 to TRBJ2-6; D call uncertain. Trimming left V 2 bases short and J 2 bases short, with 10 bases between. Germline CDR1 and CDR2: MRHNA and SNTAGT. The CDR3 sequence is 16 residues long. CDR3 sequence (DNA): TGTGCCAGCAGTGACGAGCCGGCGGCTGGGGCCAACGTCCTGACTTTC. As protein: CASSDEPAAGANVLTF.

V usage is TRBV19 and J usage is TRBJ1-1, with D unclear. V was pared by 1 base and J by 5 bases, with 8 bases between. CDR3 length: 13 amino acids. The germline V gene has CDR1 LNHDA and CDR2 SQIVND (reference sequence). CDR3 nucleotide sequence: TGTGCCAGTAGTATAGTTGAGGGAACTGAAGCTTTCTTT. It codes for CASSIVEGTEAFF.